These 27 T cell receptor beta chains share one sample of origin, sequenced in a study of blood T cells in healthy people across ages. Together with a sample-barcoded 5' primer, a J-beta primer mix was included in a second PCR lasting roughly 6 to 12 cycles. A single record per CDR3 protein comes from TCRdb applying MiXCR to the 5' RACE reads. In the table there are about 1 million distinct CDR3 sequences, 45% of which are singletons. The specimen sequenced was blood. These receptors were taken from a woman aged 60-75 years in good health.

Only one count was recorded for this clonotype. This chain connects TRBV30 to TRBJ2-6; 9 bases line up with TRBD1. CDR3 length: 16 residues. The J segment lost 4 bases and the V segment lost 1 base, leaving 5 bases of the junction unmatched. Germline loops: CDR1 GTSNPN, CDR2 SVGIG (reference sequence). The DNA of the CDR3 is TGTGCCTGGAGTGGGACAGGGGCATTCGGGGCCAACGTCCTGACTTTC. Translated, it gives CAWSGTGAFGANVLTF.

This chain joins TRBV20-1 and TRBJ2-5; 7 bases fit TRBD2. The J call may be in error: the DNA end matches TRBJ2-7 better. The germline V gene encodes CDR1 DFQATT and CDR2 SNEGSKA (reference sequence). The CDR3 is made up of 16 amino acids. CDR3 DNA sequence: TGCAGTGCTAGCCCACCGTCTAGCGGAGATGTTTTCGAGCAGTACTTC. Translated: CSASPPSSGDVFEQYF.

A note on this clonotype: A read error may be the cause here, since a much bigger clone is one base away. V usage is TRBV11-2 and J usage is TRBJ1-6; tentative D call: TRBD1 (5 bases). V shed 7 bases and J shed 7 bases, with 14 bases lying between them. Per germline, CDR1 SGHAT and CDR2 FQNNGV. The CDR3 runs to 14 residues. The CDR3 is CASNPTGGNSPLHF. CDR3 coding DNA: TGTGCCAGCAACCCGACCGGGGGGAATTCACCCCTCCACTTT. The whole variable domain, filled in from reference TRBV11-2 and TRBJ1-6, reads EAGVAQSPRYKIIEKRQSVAFWCNPISGHATLYWYQQILGQGPKLLIQFQNNGVVDDSQLPKDRFSAERLKGVDSTLKIQPAKLEDSAVYLCASNPTGGNSPLHFGNGTRLTVT.

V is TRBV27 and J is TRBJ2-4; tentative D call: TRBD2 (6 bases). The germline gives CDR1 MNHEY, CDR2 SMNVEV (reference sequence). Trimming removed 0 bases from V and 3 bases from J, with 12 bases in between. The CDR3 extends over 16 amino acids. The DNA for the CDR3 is TGTGCCAGCAGTTTATCCCAAGGGGACTTCAAAAACATTCAGTACTTC. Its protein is CASSLSQGDFKNIQYF.

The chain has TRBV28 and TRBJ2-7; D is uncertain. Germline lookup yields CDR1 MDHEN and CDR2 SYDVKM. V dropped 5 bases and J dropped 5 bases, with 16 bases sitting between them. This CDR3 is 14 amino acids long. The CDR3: CASSLTGAMDEQYF. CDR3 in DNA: TGTGCCAGCAGTCTTACCGGAGCCATGGACGAGCAGTACTTC.

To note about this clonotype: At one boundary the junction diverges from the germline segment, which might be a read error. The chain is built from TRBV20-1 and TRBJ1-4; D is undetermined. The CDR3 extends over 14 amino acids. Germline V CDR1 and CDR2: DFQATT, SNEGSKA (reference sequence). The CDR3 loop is CSARVQDGSEKLFF. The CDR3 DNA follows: TGCAGTGCCAGAGTCCAGGACGGGAGTGAAAAACTGTTTTTT.

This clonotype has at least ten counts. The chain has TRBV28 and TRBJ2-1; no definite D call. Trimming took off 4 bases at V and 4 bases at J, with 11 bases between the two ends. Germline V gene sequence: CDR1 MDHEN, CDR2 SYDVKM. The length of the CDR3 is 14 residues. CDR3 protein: CASSSRSMYNEQFF. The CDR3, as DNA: TGTGCCAGCAGTTCTCGAAGCATGTACAATGAGCAGTTCTTC. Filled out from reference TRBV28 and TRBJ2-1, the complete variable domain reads DVKVTQSSRYLVKRTGEKVFLECVQDMDHENMFWYRQDPGLGLRLIYFSYDVKMKEKGDIPEGYSVSREKKERFSLILESASTNQTSMYLCASSSRSMYNEQFFGPGTRLTVL.

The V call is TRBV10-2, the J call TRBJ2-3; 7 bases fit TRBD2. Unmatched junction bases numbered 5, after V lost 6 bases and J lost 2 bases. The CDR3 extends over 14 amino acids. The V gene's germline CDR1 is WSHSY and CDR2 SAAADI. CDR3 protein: CASRGAGFTDTQYF. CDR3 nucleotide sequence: TGCGCCAGCAGAGGAGCGGGGTTCACAGATACGCAGTATTTT.

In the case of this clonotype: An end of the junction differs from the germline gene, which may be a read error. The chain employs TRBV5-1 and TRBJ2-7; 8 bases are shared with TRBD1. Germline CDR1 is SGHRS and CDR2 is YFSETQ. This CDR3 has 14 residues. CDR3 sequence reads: CACSLGQAAYGQYF. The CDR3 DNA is TGCGCCTGCAGCTTGGGACAGGCGGCATACGGGCAGTACTTC.

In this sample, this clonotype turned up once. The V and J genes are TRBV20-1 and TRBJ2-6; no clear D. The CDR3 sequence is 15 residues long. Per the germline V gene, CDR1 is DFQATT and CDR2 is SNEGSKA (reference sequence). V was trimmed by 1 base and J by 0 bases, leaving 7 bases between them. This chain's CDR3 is CSARVQISGANVLTF. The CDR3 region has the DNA TGCAGTGCTAGAGTTCAGATCTCTGGGGCCAACGTCCTGACTTTC.

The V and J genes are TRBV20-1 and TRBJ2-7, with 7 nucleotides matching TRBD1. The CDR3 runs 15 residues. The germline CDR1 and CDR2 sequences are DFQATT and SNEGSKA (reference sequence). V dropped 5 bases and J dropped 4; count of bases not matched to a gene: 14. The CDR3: CSARVRGRGLYEQYF. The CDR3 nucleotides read TGCAGTGCTCGCGTTAGGGGCAGGGGGTTGTACGAGCAGTACTTC.

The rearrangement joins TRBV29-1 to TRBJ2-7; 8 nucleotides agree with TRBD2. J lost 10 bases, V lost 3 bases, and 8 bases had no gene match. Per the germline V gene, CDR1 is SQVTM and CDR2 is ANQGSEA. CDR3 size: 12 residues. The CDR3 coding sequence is TGCAGCGTTGACGACTTGCGGGAGGCCCAGTACTTC. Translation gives CSVDDLREAQYF.

Here the CDR3 reads CASSLLGQANTEAFF. The CDR3 nucleotides are TGCGCCAGCAGCTTGCTAGGACAGGCGAACACTGAAGCTTTCTTT. The chain links TRBV5-1 to TRBJ1-1; 7 positions agree with TRBD1. In germline, CDR1 is SGHRS, CDR2 YFSETQ. J gave up 1 base and V 1 base, and 4 bases lay outside the gene matches. The CDR3 sequence is 15 residues long.

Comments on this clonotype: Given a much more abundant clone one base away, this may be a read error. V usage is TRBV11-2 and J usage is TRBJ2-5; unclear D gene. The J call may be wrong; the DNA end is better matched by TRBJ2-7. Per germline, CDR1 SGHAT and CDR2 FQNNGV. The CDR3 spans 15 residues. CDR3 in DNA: TGTGCCAGCAGCAACCCTACGGGCCGAATCTACGAGCAGTACTTC. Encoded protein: CASSNPTGRIYEQYF.

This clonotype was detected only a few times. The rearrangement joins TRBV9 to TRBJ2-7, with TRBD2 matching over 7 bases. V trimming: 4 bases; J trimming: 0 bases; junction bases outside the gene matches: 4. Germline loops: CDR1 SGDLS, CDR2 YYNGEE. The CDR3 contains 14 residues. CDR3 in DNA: TGTGCCAGCAGCCCAGCGGGGTTCTCCTACGAGCAGTACTTC. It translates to CASSPAGFSYEQYF.

The CDR3 DNA sequence: TGTGCCAGCAGTCCCTCGGGTGGCGTTGCCTACGAGCAGTACTTC. Protein: CASSPSGGVAYEQYF. The rearrangement uses TRBV12-3 or TRBV12-4 and TRBJ2-7; no firm D call. The CDR3 length is 15 residues. The V end lost 5 bases, the J end lost 2 bases, and 16 bases lay between the germline ends.

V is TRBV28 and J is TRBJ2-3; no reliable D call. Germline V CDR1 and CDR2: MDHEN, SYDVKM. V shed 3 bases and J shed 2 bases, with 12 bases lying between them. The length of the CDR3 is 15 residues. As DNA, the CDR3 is TGTGCCAGCAGTTTCGGGCAACACTCCACAGATACGCAGTATTTT. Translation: CASSFGQHSTDTQYF.

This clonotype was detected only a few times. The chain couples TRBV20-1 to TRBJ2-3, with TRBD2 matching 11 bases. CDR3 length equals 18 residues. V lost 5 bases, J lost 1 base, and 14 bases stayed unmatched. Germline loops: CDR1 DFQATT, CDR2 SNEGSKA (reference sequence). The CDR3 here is CSAEASGRPDQGTDTQYF. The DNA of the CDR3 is TGCAGTGCTGAGGCTAGCGGGAGGCCAGACCAAGGCACAGATACGCAGTATTTT.

The CDR3 nucleotides are TGTGCCAGCAGTACCGGGACTAGAAGGAGCGGAGGCCAAGAGACCCAGTACTTC. Translating gives CASSTGTRRSGGQETQYF. The J gene is TRBJ2-5, the V gene TRBV11-2, with 8 bases aligning to TRBD2. Germline V gene data show CDR1 as SGHAT and CDR2 as FQNNGV. V lost 6 bases, J lost 1 base, and 16 bases stayed unmatched. The CDR3 extends over 18 amino acids.

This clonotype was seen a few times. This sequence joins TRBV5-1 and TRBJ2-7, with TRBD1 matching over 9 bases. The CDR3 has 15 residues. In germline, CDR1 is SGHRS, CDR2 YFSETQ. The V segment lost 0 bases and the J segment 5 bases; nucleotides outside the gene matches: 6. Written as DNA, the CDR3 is TGCGCCAGCAGCTTGGCCGGGGACAGGGTGGACGAGCAGTACTTC. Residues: CASSLAGDRVDEQYF.

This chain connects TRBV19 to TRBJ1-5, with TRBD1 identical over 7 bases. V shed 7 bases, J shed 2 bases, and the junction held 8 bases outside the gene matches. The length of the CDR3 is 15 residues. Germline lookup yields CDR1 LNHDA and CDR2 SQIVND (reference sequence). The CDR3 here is CASNPGQRGNQPQHF. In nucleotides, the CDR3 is TGTGCCAGTAATCCGGGACAGAGGGGCAATCAGCCCCAGCATTTT. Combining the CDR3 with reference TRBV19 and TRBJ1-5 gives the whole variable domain DGGITQSPKYLFRKEGQNVTLSCEQNLNHDAMYWYRQDPGQGLRLIYYSQIVNDFQKGDIAEGYSVSREKKESFPLTVTSAQKNPTAFYLCASNPGQRGNQPQHFGDGTRLSIL.

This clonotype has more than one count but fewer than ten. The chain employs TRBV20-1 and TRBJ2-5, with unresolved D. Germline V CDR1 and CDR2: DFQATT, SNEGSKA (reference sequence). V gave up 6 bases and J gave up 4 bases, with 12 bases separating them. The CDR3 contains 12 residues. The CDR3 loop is CSADPDRETQYF. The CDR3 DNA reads TGCAGTGCCGACCCGGATCGAGAGACCCAGTACTTC.

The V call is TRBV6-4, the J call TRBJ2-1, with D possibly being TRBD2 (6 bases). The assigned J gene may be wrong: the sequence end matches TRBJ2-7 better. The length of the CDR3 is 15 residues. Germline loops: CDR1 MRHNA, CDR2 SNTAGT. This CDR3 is CASSDTLASYNEQYF. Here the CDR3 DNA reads TGTGCCAGCAGTGACACACTAGCCTCCTACAATGAGCAGTACTTC.

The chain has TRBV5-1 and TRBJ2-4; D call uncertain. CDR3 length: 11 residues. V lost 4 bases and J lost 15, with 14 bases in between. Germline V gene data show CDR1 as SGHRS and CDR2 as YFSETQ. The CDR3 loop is CASSVGNELYF. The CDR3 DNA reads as TGCGCCAGCAGCGTGGGGAACGAGCTGTACTTC.

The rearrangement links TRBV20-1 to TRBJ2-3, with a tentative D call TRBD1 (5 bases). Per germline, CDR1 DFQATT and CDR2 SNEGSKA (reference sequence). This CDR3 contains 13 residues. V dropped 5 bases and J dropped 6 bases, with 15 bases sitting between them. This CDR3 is CSAQIPRVDTQYF. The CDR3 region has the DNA TGCAGTGCTCAAATTCCCAGGGTGGATACGCAGTATTTT.

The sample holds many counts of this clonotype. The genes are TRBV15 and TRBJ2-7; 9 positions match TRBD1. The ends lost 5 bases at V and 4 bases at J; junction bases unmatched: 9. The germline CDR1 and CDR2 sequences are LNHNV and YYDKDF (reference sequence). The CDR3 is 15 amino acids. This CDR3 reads CATSGPGTGIYEQYF. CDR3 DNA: TGTGCCACCAGCGGACCCGGGACAGGGATTTACGAGCAGTACTTC.

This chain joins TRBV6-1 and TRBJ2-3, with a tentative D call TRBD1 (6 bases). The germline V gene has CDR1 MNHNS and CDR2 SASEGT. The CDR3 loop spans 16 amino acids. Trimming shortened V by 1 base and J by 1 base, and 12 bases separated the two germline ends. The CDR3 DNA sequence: TGTGCCAGCAGTGAAGAGGGGGTAGGAGGCACAGATACGCAGTATTTT. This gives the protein CASSEEGVGGTDTQYF.